A selection of T cell receptor beta chains follows, all from one sample in a study of cytomegalovirus exposure and HLA in healthy donors. Measured with immunoSEQ multiplex PCR; TCRdb has only the in-frame clones, and not every one. The sample lists about 200,000 clones; around 76% were seen once. Sequenced input: PBMCs. These receptor sequences come from a man aged 25-45 years in good health and CMV-seronegative. Each CDR3 is given with its conserved first and last residue. Fields, in order: CDR3 length, D gene, J gene, V gene, clone size, CDR3 protein, CDR3 DNA. D genes are given only for firm matches. Where a row states a size, it is once, few, many or the class of an expanded clone; other rows omit it.

16 | TRBD2 | TRBJ2-3 | TRBV5-6 | . | CASSPGTSGRKDTQYF | TGTGCCAGCAGCCCAGGGACTAGCGGGAGGAAAGATACGCAGTATTTT
13 | . | TRBJ2-7 | TRBV7-6 | once | CASSFVPSYEQYF | TGTGCCAGCAGCTTTGTCCCTTCCTACGAGCAGTACTTC
15 | TRBD1 | TRBJ2-5 | TRBV5-4 | . | CASSIGTGGQETQYF | TGTGCCAGCAGCATAGGGACAGGAGGGCAAGAGACCCAGTACTTC
17 | . | TRBJ2-7 | TRBV9 | . | CASSARTQAYFPYEQYF | TGTGCCAGCAGCGCGAGAACACAGGCCTACTTCCCCTACGAGCAGTACTTC
14 | TRBD1 | TRBJ1-5 | TRBV19 | . | CASSIGDSGQPQHF | TGTGCCAGTAGTATAGGGGACAGTGGGCAGCCCCAGCATTTT
16 | TRBD2 | TRBJ2-1 | TRBV4-1 | . | CASSQAEREPYNEQFF | TGCGCCAGCAGCCAGGCCGAGCGGGAGCCCTACAATGAGCAGTTCTTC
15 | TRBD2 | TRBJ2-7 | TRBV4-2 | medium-sized | CASSQDWEGRSEQYF | TGTGCCAGCAGCCAAGATTGGGAGGGCAGGTCCGAGCAGTACTTC
15 | TRBD2 | TRBJ2-7 | TRBV10-3 | . | CAISGDGRGSYEQYF | TGTGCCATCAGTGGGGACGGGAGGGGCTCCTACGAGCAGTACTTC
14 | . | TRBJ2-7 | TRBV28 | few | CASLTSNTPYKQYF | TGTGCCAGTTTGACATCCAATACCCCCTACAAGCAGTACTTC
18 | TRBD2 | TRBJ2-5 | TRBV19 | . | CASSSRKGTSGRQETQYF | TGTGCCAGTAGTTCCCGAAAGGGGACTAGCGGGCGACAAGAGACCCAGTACTTC
15 | . | TRBJ2-7 | TRBV19 | . | CASNPQGGPPYEQYF | TGTGCCAGTAACCCACAGGGTGGTCCGCCCTACGAGCAGTACTTC
11 | . | TRBJ2-7 | TRBV29-1 | . | CSAKDSYEQYF | TGCAGCGCCAAAGATTCCTACGAGCAGTACTTC
16 | . | TRBJ2-1 | TRBV28 | . | CASSSPGQPSYNEQFF | TGTGCCAGCAGTTCCCCCGGACAGCCTTCCTACAATGAGCAGTTCTTC
17 | . | TRBJ1-3 | TRBV13 | . | CASSLLLQTGAGNTIYF | TGTGCCAGCAGCTTATTACTCCAGACAGGCGCTGGAAACACCATATATTTT
16 | . | TRBJ2-3 | TRBV10-3 | . | CAITPWGEVGTDTQYF | TGTGCCATCACCCCCTGGGGGGAGGTGGGCACAGATACGCAGTATTTT
15 | TRBD1 | TRBJ2-5 | TRBV25-1 | . | CASSGAGTGLKTQYF | TGTGCCAGCAGTGGAGCCGGGACAGGGTTGAAGACCCAGTACTTC
15 | . | TRBJ2-6 | TRBV5-5 | . | CASSAGSSGANVLTF | TGTGCCAGCAGCGCCGGTAGCTCTGGGGCCAACGTCCTGACTTTC
15 | . | TRBJ2-7 | TRBV28 | . | CASSGMPGHNYEQYF | TGTGCCAGCAGTGGAATGCCGGGACACAACTACGAGCAGTACTTC
14 | TRBD2 | TRBJ2-7 | TRBV5-5 | once | CASSLSGSPYEQYF | TGTGCCAGCAGCCTTAGCGGGAGTCCCTACGAGCAGTACTTC
15 | . | TRBJ2-1 | TRBV10-1 | few | CASSDRRTEYNEQFF | TGCGCCAGCAGTGACAGAAGGACTGAGTACAATGAGCAGTTCTTC
16 | TRBD1 | TRBJ1-5 | TRBV28 | . | CASSADRGNFDQPQHF | TGTGCCAGCAGTGCAGACAGGGGGAACTTTGATCAGCCCCAGCATTTT
13 | . | TRBJ1-2 | TRBV6-1 | . | CASTRDISPGYTF | TGTGCCAGCACTCGGGACATATCCCCTGGCTACACCTTC
16 | TRBD1 | TRBJ1-5 | TRBV19 | . | CASRTGTGYSNQPQHF | TGTGCCAGCCGAACCGGGACAGGTTATAGCAATCAGCCCCAGCATTTT
18 | TRBD1 | TRBJ1-1 | TRBV6-1 | . | CASSGKSRDRGWDTEAFF | TGTGCCAGCAGTGGCAAATCCCGGGACAGGGGTTGGGACACTGAAGCTTTCTTT